Below, 21 T cell receptor beta chains from the same sample are listed, as sequenced in a study of blood T cell repertoires in COVID-19. Only in-frame clones appear in the TCRdb table, and some are missing; sequencing was by immunoSEQ multiplex PCR. The repertoire has 200,000 or so clones, 80% to 90% of them found once; the top ten carry under 4%. Sequencing input: PBMCs or T cells enriched from blood (not recorded which). The receptors derive from a young woman in a cohort exposed to, infected with or recovered from COVID-19 (not recorded which).

The chain recombines TRBV5-6 with TRBJ2-7; no reliable D call. The CDR3 runs 13 residues. Germline CDR1 reads SGHDT; CDR2 reads YYEEEE. V lost 6 bases to trimming and J lost 3 bases, with 13 bases between them. The CDR3 region has the DNA TGTGCCAGCAACCCCCAGTGGAGCTACGAGCAGTACTTC. Protein product: CASNPQWSYEQYF.

Only one count was recorded for this clone. V usage is TRBV28 and J usage is TRBJ1-5; 9 nucleotides line up with TRBD1. CDR1 is MDHEN and CDR2 is SYDVKM in the germline V gene. The CDR3 totals 13 residues. The DNA of the CDR3 is TGTGGGGCTAGGGGACAGGGATACGGGCCCCAGCATTTT. Translated: CGARGQGYGPQHF. Looking up the rest from reference TRBV28 and TRBJ1-5 gives the full variable domain: DVKVTQSSRYLVKRTGEKVFLECVQDMDHENMFWYRQDPGLGLRLIYFSYDVKMKEKGDIPEGYSVSREKKERFSLILESASTNQTSMYLCGARGQGYGPQHFGDGTRLSIL.

The chain carries TRBV29-1 and TRBJ2-7, with TRBD2 matching 11 bases. This CDR3 comprises 13 residues. Unmatched junction bases numbered 7, after V lost 8 bases and J lost 4 bases. The germline gives CDR1 SQVTM, CDR2 ANQGSEA. The CDR3: CSPAGTSGYEQYF. In DNA form, the CDR3 reads TGCAGCCCGGCGGGGACTAGCGGATACGAGCAGTACTTC.

The chain uses TRBV9 and TRBJ1-6; D remains ambiguous. This CDR3 contains 17 residues. V lost 0 bases to trimming and J lost 0 bases, with 10 bases between them. Germline-derived CDR1 and CDR2 are SGDLS and YYNGEE. CDR3 amino acids: CASSVAMGGSYNSPLHF. DNA for the CDR3: TGTGCCAGCAGCGTAGCTATGGGAGGCTCCTATAATTCACCCCTCCACTTT.

This sequence joins TRBV5-1 and TRBJ2-1, with D possibly TRBD2 on 5 matching bases. Per the germline V gene, CDR1 is SGHRS and CDR2 is YFSETQ. Trimming shortened V by 0 bases and J by 10 bases, and 11 bases separated the two germline ends. CDR3 length: 13 residues. The CDR3 DNA reads TGCGCCAGCAGCTTGGGAGGGTTTGACGAGCAGTTCTTC. Amino acid sequence: CASSLGGFDEQFF.

The chain uses TRBV24-1 and TRBJ1-1; D is unresolved. CDR3 length equals 13 residues. The germline CDR1 and CDR2 sequences are KGHDR and SFDVKD. V was shortened by 8 bases and J by 10 bases, with 19 bases between the two germline ends. This CDR3 is CATKAGSGELAFF. DNA of the CDR3: TGTGCCACCAAGGCGGGGTCGGGAGAATTAGCTTTCTTT.

This clone was seen just once. The J gene is TRBJ2-1, the V gene TRBV27; 14 positions agree with TRBD2. CDR3 length equals 15 residues. J lost 6 bases, V lost 5 bases, and 3 bases had no gene match. Per germline, CDR1 MNHEY and CDR2 SMNVEV (reference sequence). The CDR3 sequence: CASSLGTSGGNEQFF. In nucleotides, the CDR3 is TGTGCCAGCAGTCTAGGGACTAGCGGGGGCAATGAGCAGTTCTTC.

A single count supports this clone. This sequence joins TRBV5-1 and TRBJ1-1; 7 bases align to TRBD1. J lost 4 bases, V lost 4 bases, and 4 bases had no gene match. Germline loops: CDR1 SGHRS, CDR2 YFSETQ. The CDR3 contains 13 residues. The CDR3 bases are TGCGCCAGCAGCCCTGGACAGGCCACTGAAGCTTTCTTT. Its translation is CASSPGQATEAFF.

This clone was picked up one time. J is TRBJ2-1 and V is TRBV24-1, with D perhaps TRBD2 (6 bases). Germline lookup yields CDR1 KGHDR and CDR2 SFDVKD. V was pared by 10 bases and J by 1 base, with 7 bases between. The CDR3 extends over 12 amino acids. CDR3 protein: CATAGSYNEQFF. The CDR3 coding sequence is TGTGCCACAGCGGGTTCCTACAATGAGCAGTTCTTC.

The V gene is TRBV18, the J gene TRBJ2-7, with a tentative D call TRBD2 (6 bases). The length of the CDR3 is 13 residues. Between the trimmed V and J ends, which lost 6 bases and 1 base, there was a span of 10 bases. Per germline, CDR1 KGHSH and CDR2 LQKENI. CDR3: CASSPAGSYEQYF. The CDR3 coding sequence is TGTGCCAGCTCCCCGGCGGGGTCCTACGAGCAGTACTTC.

The chain uses TRBV11-2 and TRBJ2-5; D possibly corresponds to TRBD2 (5 bases). Germline lookup yields CDR1 SGHAT and CDR2 FQNNGV. V lost 5 bases and J lost 4, with 11 bases in between. CDR3 length equals 13 residues. The CDR3 DNA sequence: TGTGCCAGCAGCGTACGCGAGGGAGAGACCCAGTACTTC. Its translation: CASSVREGETQYF.

The chain links TRBV11-1 to TRBJ1-2; 7 positions agree with TRBD1. The CDR3 spans 16 residues. Looked up from germline, CDR1 is SGHAT and CDR2 is FQDESV (reference sequence). V lost 0 bases to trimming and J lost 2 bases; unmatched junction nucleotides: 6. CDR3 bases: TGTGCCAGCAGCTTAGCTGGACAGGTTTCGAACTATGGCTACACCTTC. It specifies CASSLAGQVSNYGYTF.

This chain links TRBV14 with TRBJ1-1; D perhaps matches TRBD1 (5 bases). CDR1 and CDR2 from the germline V gene are SGHDN and FVKESK. The CDR3 spans 14 residues. The germline V and J ends were trimmed by 0 bases and 5 bases, with 10 bases remaining between them. CDR3 sequence: CASSQEEGYTEAFF. Here the CDR3 DNA reads TGTGCCAGCAGCCAAGAGGAGGGGTATACTGAAGCTTTCTTT.

The CDR3 region is CASSLAAGQGQPQHF. CDR3 sequence (DNA): TGTGCCAGCAGCTTAGCTGCAGGGCAAGGACAGCCCCAGCATTTT. The chain links TRBV7-2 to TRBJ1-5, with D possibly being TRBD1 (5 bases). CDR3 size: 15 residues. V dropped 0 bases and J dropped 7 bases, with 13 bases sitting between them. Germline CDR1 SGHTA, CDR2 FQGNSA.

This rearrangement joins TRBV18 to TRBJ2-3; TRBD2 aligns across 8 bases. Trimming removed 4 bases from V and 1 base from J; junction bases left unmatched: 4. The CDR3 covers 15 residues. Germline assignment: CDR1 KGHSH and CDR2 LQKENI. The CDR3 DNA follows: TGTGCCAGCTCACTTGAAGCGGGGGGCACAGATACGCAGTATTTT. Its translation: CASSLEAGGTDTQYF.

The rearrangement uses TRBV19 and TRBJ1-4; no firm D call. Germline CDR1 LNHDA, CDR2 SQIVND (reference sequence). The V end lost 6 bases, the J end lost 4 bases, and 18 bases lay between the germline ends. There are 16 residues in the CDR3. CDR3 DNA sequence: TGTGCCAGTAGCCTACGACACTTCGCAGATAATGAAAAACTGTTTTTT. Its protein product is CASSLRHFADNEKLFF.

As DNA, the CDR3 is TGTGCCAGCAGCTTAGCGGACTATGAGGCCGGGGAGACCCAGTACTTC. As protein: CASSLADYEAGETQYF. The chain has TRBV7-9 and TRBJ2-5; possible D gene TRBD2, 6 bases. The CDR3 spans 16 residues. From germline, CDR1 is SEHNR and CDR2 FQNEAQ (reference sequence). V lost 0 bases and J lost 5, with 16 bases in between.

This chain uses TRBV7-3 with TRBJ2-2, with D tentatively TRBD2 (6 bases). Germline V gene lookup returns CDR1 SGHTA and CDR2 FQGTGA. Trimming stripped 4 bases from V and 6 bases from J, with 12 bases between. The CDR3 contains 14 residues. The CDR3 region has the DNA TGTGCCAGCAGCTCCCGTGGGACTGCCGGGGAGCTGTTTTTT. Its protein is CASSSRGTAGELFF.

The rearrangement links TRBV9 to TRBJ1-1, with 10 nucleotides matching TRBD1. The CDR3 has 17 residues. Trimming removed 0 bases from V and 6 bases from J; junction bases left unmatched: 11. Per germline, CDR1 SGDLS and CDR2 YYNGEE. For the CDR3, the DNA is TGTGCCAGCAGCGTAGGGCTGTGGACAGGGGGGGGCTCTGAAGCTTTCTTT. It codes for CASSVGLWTGGGSEAFF.

The chain recombines TRBV3-1 (or the pseudogene TRBV3-2) with TRBJ2-3, with D uncertain. The CDR3 contains 15 residues. V lost 1 base, J lost 2 bases, and 10 bases lay in between. CDR1 is LGHDT, CDR2 YNNKEL, per germline (reference sequence). CDR3: CASSQGGHITDTQYF. CDR3 nucleotides: TGTGCCAGCAGCCAAGGTGGGCACATCACAGATACGCAGTATTTT.

There are a few counts of this clone. The gene calls are TRBV5-1 and TRBJ1-4, with unresolved D. CDR3 length: 13 residues. Germline values: CDR1 SGHRS, CDR2 YFSETQ. The germline V and J ends were trimmed by 0 bases and 6 bases, with 6 bases remaining between them. CDR3 nucleotides: TGCGCCAGCAGCTTGGGGAGGGATGAAAAACTGTTTTTT. Protein sequence: CASSLGRDEKLFF.